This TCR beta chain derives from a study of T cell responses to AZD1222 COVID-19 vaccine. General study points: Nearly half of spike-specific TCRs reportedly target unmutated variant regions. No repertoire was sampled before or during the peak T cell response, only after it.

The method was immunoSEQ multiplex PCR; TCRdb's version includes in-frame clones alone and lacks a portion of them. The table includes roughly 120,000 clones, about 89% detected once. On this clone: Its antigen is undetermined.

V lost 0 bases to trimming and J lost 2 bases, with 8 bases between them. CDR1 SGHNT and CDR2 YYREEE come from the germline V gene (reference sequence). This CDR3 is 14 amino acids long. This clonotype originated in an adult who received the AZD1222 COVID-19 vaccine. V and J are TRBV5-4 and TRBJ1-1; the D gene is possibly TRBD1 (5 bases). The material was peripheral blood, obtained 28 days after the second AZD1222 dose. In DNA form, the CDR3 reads TGTGCCAGCAGCTTGGCCGGGGGTAACACTGAAGCTTTCTTT. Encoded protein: CASSLAGGNTEAFF.